This T cell receptor beta chain was captured by sequencing in a study of CD8+ T cells in alopecia areata. General study findings and limits: Among patients, TCR sharing was less clear than in mice, a difference possibly due in part to HLA diversity in the patient population.

Extracted RNA was reverse transcribed, and the resulting cDNA served as sequencing template. Assay: immunoSEQ multiplex PCR; the TCRdb copy retains only in-frame clones and omits some. The table shows about 190,000 clones, with 50% to 60% occurring only once. Of note for this clone: Antigen specificity is unknown.

The CDR3 has 17 amino acids. The V and J ends lost 5 bases and 2 bases respectively, with 19 bases between them. Germline loops: CDR1 GTSNPN, CDR2 SVGIG (reference sequence). Treatment specified: oral pan-JAK inhibitor, 5-10 mg twice daily. From PBMCs, CD4+ and CD8+ T cells were sorted. The receptor's source is a human donor with alopecia areata. The chain links TRBV30 to TRBJ2-6; D is undetermined. Sequenced here: CD4+ T cells sorted from blood, sampled at week 4, from a patient treated with tofacitinib. CDR3 protein: CAWLNQGRPAGANVLTF. CDR3 coding DNA: TGTGCCTGGTTGAACCAAGGACGGCCAGCTGGGGCCAACGTCCTGACTTTC. Full variable domain (outside the CDR3, taken from reference TRBV30 and TRBJ2-6): SQTIHQWPATLVQPVGSPLSLECTVEGTSNPNLYWYRQAAGRGLQLLFYSVGIGQISSEVPQNLSASRPQDRQFILSSKKLLLSDSGFYLCAWLNQGRPAGANVLTFGAGSRLTVL.